The rows below give T cell receptor beta chains drawn from one sample of a study of T cell responses to AZD1222 COVID-19 vaccine. Assay used: immunoSEQ multiplex PCR; TCRdb lists only in-frame clones, some missing. The sample holds approximately 150,000 clones, 91% seen once. Sequenced here: peripheral blood, sampled on day 0 of AZD1222 vaccination. The receptors were gathered from an adult in good health. CDR3s include the opening cysteine and the closing phenylalanine or tryptophan. D genes are given only for firm matches. Size is stated for part of the rows, as once, few or many counts, or as a class when the clone is expanded.

DNA | CDR3 | D | J | size | V
TGTGCCAGCATGGGCGGGTCGGAGACCCAGTACTTC | CASMGGSETQYF | . | TRBJ2-5 | . | TRBV27
TGTGCCAGCAGTTATAAGGGTTGGGGCTACGAGCAGTACTTC | CASSYKGWGYEQYF | . | TRBJ2-7 | . | TRBV6-5
TGCGCCAGCAGCCACCACGACAGGGCGATGACTGAAGCTTTCTTT | CASSHHDRAMTEAFF | TRBD1 | TRBJ1-1 | . | TRBV5-1
TGCGCCAGCAGCTTGACAGGTTCATCGACTGAAGCTTTCTTT | CASSLTGSSTEAFF | . | TRBJ1-1 | . | TRBV5-1
TGTGCCAGCAGCCACGCGGGCCAGGTGAACACTGAAGCTTTCTTT | CASSHAGQVNTEAFF | . | TRBJ1-1 | . | TRBV5-6
TGTGCCAGCAGCCGTGGGACAGGGAGTTCACCCCTCCACTTT | CASSRGTGSSPLHF | TRBD1 | TRBJ1-6 | . | TRBV11-3
TGTGCCTGGAGGGGGGGACTAGCGGCAAACAATGAGCAGTTCTTC | CAWRGGLAANNEQFF | TRBD2 | TRBJ2-1 | . | TRBV30
TGTGCCAGCAGCGTCGGGGGCCCCTACGAGCAGTACTTC | CASSVGGPYEQYF | . | TRBJ2-7 | . | TRBV28
TGCGCCAGCAGCCAAACCAAGGTTGCTTTTTACGAGCAGTACTTC | CASSQTKVAFYEQYF | . | TRBJ2-7 | . | TRBV4-3
TGCGCCAGCAGCCAAACCTTATGGGAGGGGAATGAGCAGTTCTTC | CASSQTLWEGNEQFF | TRBD2 | TRBJ2-1 | . | TRBV4-3
TGCGCCAGCAGCTTGGTGGCTAGCGGGGGGGATACGCAGTATTTT | CASSLVASGGDTQYF | TRBD2 | TRBJ2-3 | . | TRBV5-1
TGTGCCAGCAGACCTACAGGGGGCGGCACTGAAGCTTTCTTT | CASRPTGGGTEAFF | TRBD1 | TRBJ1-1 | once | TRBV27
TGTGCCAGCAGTGAAAGGGTCTGGGCTAATGAAAAACTGTTTTTT | CASSERVWANEKLFF | . | TRBJ1-4 | . | TRBV2
TGTGCCAGCAGTGACAACAGGGGGAACTATGGCTACACCTTC | CASSDNRGNYGYTF | TRBD1 | TRBJ1-2 | . | TRBV25-1
TGCGCAGTGCTTTCCGGTGAGACCCAGTACTTC | CAVLSGETQYF | . | TRBJ2-5 | . | TRBV20-1
TGTGCCATCAGTCGACCCAAGACTAGCGGAACCCCTAATGAGCAGTTCTTC | CAISRPKTSGTPNEQFF | TRBD2 | TRBJ2-1 | . | TRBV10-3
TGTGCCAGCAGCTTATATGCGATGGAGGGACAGTCCAATCAGCCCCAGCATTTT | CASSLYAMEGQSNQPQHF | TRBD1 | TRBJ1-5 | . | TRBV7-2
TGTGCCAGCAGTCCCCGACTAGCGGGAGTGTTGGATGAGCAGTTCTTC | CASSPRLAGVLDEQFF | TRBD2 | TRBJ2-1 | . | TRBV27
TGTGCCAGCAGCGTAGCGGGGGGGCCGATCGATGAGCAGTTCTTC | CASSVAGGPIDEQFF | TRBD2 | TRBJ2-1 | . | TRBV9
TGTGCCAGCAGTTATGGGGACCTGAACACTGAAGCTTTCTTT | CASSYGDLNTEAFF | . | TRBJ1-1 | . | TRBV6-2/TRBV6-3
TGTGCCAGCAGCATATACGAAGGGAATGAGCAGTTCTTC | CASSIYEGNEQFF | . | TRBJ2-1 | once | TRBV9
TGTGCCAGCAGCCAGCCCCATATTAACAGTGATCAGCCCCAGCATTTT | CASSQPHINSDQPQHF | . | TRBJ1-5 | . | TRBV3-1/TRBV3-2
TGTGCCAGCAGCTTAGGGCTAGCGGGATCGCTTGAGCAGTTCTTC | CASSLGLAGSLEQFF | TRBD2 | TRBJ2-1 | . | TRBV11-1
TGTGCCAGCAGCCTACTGGGGGGAGCGGGAGCGGGGAATGAGCAGTTCTTC | CASSLLGGAGAGNEQFF | TRBD2 | TRBJ2-1 | once | TRBV3-1/TRBV3-2
TGTGCCAGCAGTTACCGGACAGGGCTGAACACTGAAGCTTTCTTT | CASSYRTGLNTEAFF | TRBD1 | TRBJ1-1 | . | TRBV6-5
TGTGCCAGCAGTCTAATACAGGGGCTCCTAAGGCACAATGAGCAGTTCTTC | CASSLIQGLLRHNEQFF | TRBD1 | TRBJ2-1 | . | TRBV28
TGTGCCATTACTACAGGGGAATCTTACAATGAGCAGTTCTTC | CAITTGESYNEQFF | TRBD1 | TRBJ2-1 | . | TRBV10-3
TGCGCCAGCAGCTTTGGCACGTTCATGAACACTGAAGCTTTCTTT | CASSFGTFMNTEAFF | . | TRBJ1-1 | . | TRBV5-1
TGTGCCAGCAGCTTATCTAGCGGAACAAGAAATGAGCAGTTCTTC | CASSLSSGTRNEQFF | TRBD2 | TRBJ2-1 | . | TRBV7-2
TGCGCCAGCAGCCAAGCAGAGACTAGCGGGGGGTACCAAGAGACCCAGTACTTC | CASSQAETSGGYQETQYF | TRBD2 | TRBJ2-5 | . | TRBV4-1
TGTGCCACCGAATTCCTGGATGAGCAGTTCTTC | CATEFLDEQFF | . | TRBJ2-1 | . | TRBV24-1
TGCAGCGTTGAACGGGACGGCCGGGGGGACGAGCAGTACTTC | CSVERDGRGDEQYF | TRBD2 | TRBJ2-7 | . | TRBV29-1
TGTGCCAGCAGCCAAACAGGGGGCTACGAGCAGTACTTC | CASSQTGGYEQYF | TRBD1 | TRBJ2-7 | . | TRBV3-1/TRBV3-2
TGTGCCAGCAGCTGGGACGGATACTACGAGCAGTACTTC | CASSWDGYYEQYF | . | TRBJ2-7 | . | TRBV5-6
TGTGCCAGTAGTATTCGGTCCAGTAGCGAGCAGTACTTC | CASSIRSSSEQYF | . | TRBJ2-7 | . | TRBV19
TGTGCCAGTAGTACCATGGACAGGGGGTACACCATATATTTT | CASSTMDRGYTIYF | TRBD1 | TRBJ1-3 | few | TRBV19
TGTGCCAGCAGCCTAGGGACTAGCGGGATCTCCTACGAGCAGTACTTC | CASSLGTSGISYEQYF | TRBD2 | TRBJ2-7 | . | TRBV5-6
TGTGCCAGCAGCCCCCCGGACTATTCCTACAATGAGCAGTTCTTC | CASSPPDYSYNEQFF | . | TRBJ2-1 | . | TRBV7-6
TGTGCCAGCAGCTTGGATCTGACGATCCGAAGCACAGATACGCAGTATTTT | CASSLDLTIRSTDTQYF | . | TRBJ2-3 | . | TRBV5-4
TGTGCCAGCAGTGACAAAATGCGCGGACAGCCGAACACCGGGGAGCTGTTTTTT | CASSDKMRGQPNTGELFF | . | TRBJ2-2 | . | TRBV6-4
TGTGCCAGCAGCCGAGCTGGGACTAGCGGGAGCTTCTACGAGCAGTACTTC | CASSRAGTSGSFYEQYF | TRBD2 | TRBJ2-7 | once | TRBV14
TGTGCCAGCAGTTCACCTGCCCTGGGGGGAAACACCATATATTTT | CASSSPALGGNTIYF | . | TRBJ1-3 | . | TRBV28
TGCGCCAGCAGCTTATCGACAGGGACCTACGAGCAGTACTTC | CASSLSTGTYEQYF | TRBD1 | TRBJ2-7 | . | TRBV5-1
TGTGCCAGCAGTGAAGAGCCTATCAATGAGCAGTTCTTC | CASSEEPINEQFF | . | TRBJ2-1 | once | TRBV25-1
TGTGCCAGCAGTCTAGGGGTGAGGAATTACTACGAGCAGTACTTC | CASSLGVRNYYEQYF | . | TRBJ2-7 | . | TRBV2
TGTGCCAGCAGAGCGGGACAGGGGGAAACAGATACGCAGTATTTT | CASRAGQGETDTQYF | TRBD1 | TRBJ2-3 | . | TRBV6-5
TGTGCCAGCAGTTTGCCTGGTGGGGACGGGGTCTATGGCTACACCTTC | CASSLPGGDGVYGYTF | . | TRBJ1-2 | . | TRBV28
TGTGCCAGTAGTATCGGCAGGTCGGGAGATGGAAACACCATATATTTT | CASSIGRSGDGNTIYF | . | TRBJ1-3 | . | TRBV19
TGTGCCAGCAGCTTCTCGCGGTCACAAGAGACCCAGTACTTC | CASSFSRSQETQYF | . | TRBJ2-5 | . | TRBV11-3
TGTGCCAGCAGCTTATATCCAGCTGGAGCTTTCTTT | CASSLYPAGAFF | . | TRBJ1-1 | . | TRBV11-2
TGTGCCAGCAGTTTAATCACCCGGGCCCCAGCTGGCTACGAGCAGTACTTC | CASSLITRAPAGYEQYF | . | TRBJ2-7 | . | TRBV27
TGTGCCAGCACCGCGAGTCGACAGGGACATAATTCACCCCTCCACTTT | CASTASRQGHNSPLHF | TRBD1 | TRBJ1-6 | . | TRBV25-1
TGTGCCAGCAGTTTAAGGTCAGGGCGAGCTAACTATGGCTACACCTTC | CASSLRSGRANYGYTF | . | TRBJ1-2 | . | TRBV28
TGTGCCAGTAGTCGTCGTAGGGATTTTAACACCGGGGAGCTGTTTTTT | CASSRRRDFNTGELFF | . | TRBJ2-2 | . | TRBV19